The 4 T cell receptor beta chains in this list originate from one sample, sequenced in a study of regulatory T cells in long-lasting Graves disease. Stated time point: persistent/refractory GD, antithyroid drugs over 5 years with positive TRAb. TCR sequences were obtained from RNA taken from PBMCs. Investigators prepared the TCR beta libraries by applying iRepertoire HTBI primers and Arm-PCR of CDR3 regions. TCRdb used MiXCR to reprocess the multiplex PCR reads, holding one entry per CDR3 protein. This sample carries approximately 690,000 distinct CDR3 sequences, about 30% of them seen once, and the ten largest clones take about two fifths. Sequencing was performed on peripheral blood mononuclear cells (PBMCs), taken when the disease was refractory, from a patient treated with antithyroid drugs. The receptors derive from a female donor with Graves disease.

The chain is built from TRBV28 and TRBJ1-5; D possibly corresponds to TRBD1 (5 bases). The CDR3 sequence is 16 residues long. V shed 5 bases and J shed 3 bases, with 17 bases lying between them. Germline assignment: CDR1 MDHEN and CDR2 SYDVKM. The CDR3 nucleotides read TGTGCCAGCAGTCCCCGGGTGGGGGGGATCAATCAGCCCCAGCATTTT. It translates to CASSPRVGGINQPQHF.

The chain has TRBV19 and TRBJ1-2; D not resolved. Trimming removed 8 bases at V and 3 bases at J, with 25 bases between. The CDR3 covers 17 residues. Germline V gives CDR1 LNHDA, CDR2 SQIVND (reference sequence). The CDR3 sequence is CASRSSPGLTSYYGYTF. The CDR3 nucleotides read TGTGCCAGTCGTTCATCTCCTGGACTCACCTCCTACTATGGCTACACCTTC.

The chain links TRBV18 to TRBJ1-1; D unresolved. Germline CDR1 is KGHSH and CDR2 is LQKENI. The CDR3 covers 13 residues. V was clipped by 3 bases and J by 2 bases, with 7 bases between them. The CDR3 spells CASSPKSNTEAFF. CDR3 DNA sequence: TGTGCCAGCTCACCGAAGAGTAACACTGAAGCTTTCTTT.

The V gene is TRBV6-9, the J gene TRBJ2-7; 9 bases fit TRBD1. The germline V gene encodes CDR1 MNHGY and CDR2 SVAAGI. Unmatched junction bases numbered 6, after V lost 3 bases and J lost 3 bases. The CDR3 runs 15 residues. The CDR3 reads CASSYLLGQGYEQYF. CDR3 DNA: TGTGCCAGCAGTTACCTCTTGGGACAGGGCTACGAGCAGTACTTC.